A single sample is the source of the 23 T cell receptor beta chains below, sequenced in a study of T cell repertoires in cytomegalovirus infection. One entry per CDR3 protein results from TCRdb running MiXCR on the reads. The top ten clones hold about 19% of a sample with around 310,000 distinct CDR3 sequences, under 35% of them seen once. Their target antigens are unknown. Sequencing used cultured PBMCs, obtained from culture after CMV antigen stimulation. These receptors all stem from a human donor in good health (CMV status not recorded). Some clones in this sample may be carry-over from other donors' samples.

The gene calls are TRBV7-6 and TRBJ2-7; 7 bases line up with TRBD2. The V segment lost 0 bases and the J segment 2 bases; nucleotides outside the gene matches: 7. Germline V gives CDR1 SGHVS, CDR2 FNYEAQ. The CDR3 is 16 amino acids. CDR3 in DNA: TGTGCCAGCAGCTTAGCAGCTAGCGGCCAACCCTACGAGCAGTACTTC. Its protein is CASSLAASGQPYEQYF.

A few counts support this clonotype. This chain connects TRBV7-9 to TRBJ2-6; no firm D call. Germline CDR1 SEHNR, CDR2 FQNEAQ (reference sequence). This CDR3 has 13 amino acids. The V and J ends lost 1 base and 3 bases respectively, with 1 base between them. The CDR3 loop is CASSLDGANVLTF. The CDR3 DNA reads TGTGCCAGCAGCTTAGATGGGGCCAACGTCCTGACTTTC.

This clonotype appeared many times. The chain uses TRBV6-2 or TRBV6-3 and TRBJ1-2; D is perhaps TRBD1 (5 bases). In germline, CDR1 is MNHEY, CDR2 SVGEGT. The CDR3 contains 12 residues. The V gene lost 7 bases and the J gene lost 8 bases, with 14 bases spanning the gap. The CDR3 DNA reads TGTGCCAGCATGTCGGGGGGGGTCGGCTACACCTTC. Its translation is CASMSGGVGYTF.

This clonotype was seen more than once but under ten times. V is TRBV19 and J is TRBJ2-2; D tentatively fits TRBD1 or TRBD2 (5 bases each). Trimming stripped 5 bases from V and 4 bases from J, with 11 bases between. Germline V gene sequence: CDR1 LNHDA, CDR2 SQIVND (reference sequence). The CDR3 is 14 residues long. In DNA, the CDR3 is TGTGCCAGTAGTCTTTGGGGACCCACCGGGGAGCTGTTTTTT. Translated: CASSLWGPTGELFF. Supplemented by reference TRBV19 and TRBJ2-2, the full variable domain reads DGGITQSPKYLFRKEGQNVTLSCEQNLNHDAMYWYRQDPGQGLRLIYYSQIVNDFQKGDIAEGYSVSREKKESFPLTVTSAQKNPTAFYLCASSLWGPTGELFFGEGSRLTVL.

In this sample, this clonotype turned up a few times. This rearrangement joins TRBV7-8 to TRBJ1-3, with D perhaps matching TRBD1 (5 bases). V was trimmed by 5 bases and J by 0 bases, leaving 17 bases between them. This CDR3 spans 17 amino acids. Germline V CDR1 and CDR2: SGHVS, FQNEAQ. CDR3 in amino acids: CASSARTGAYSGNTIYF. CDR3 nucleotide sequence: TGTGCCAGCAGCGCAAGAACAGGAGCCTACTCTGGAAACACCATATATTTT.

This clonotype was seen a few times. V gene TRBV7-3 combines with J gene TRBJ1-2, with a weak D call TRBD1 (5 bases). Trimming left V 5 bases short and J 5 bases short, with 9 bases between. Germline V gene data show CDR1 as SGHTA and CDR2 as FQGTGA. The CDR3 contains 12 residues. The CDR3 region has the DNA TGTGCCAGCAGCCCCACAGGTTATGGCTACACCTTC. Translation: CASSPTGYGYTF.

The gene calls are TRBV20-1 and TRBJ2-5, with D perhaps TRBD1 or TRBD2 (5 bases each). Trimming pared 4 bases from V and 3 bases from J, leaving 15 bases between. Germline-derived CDR1 and CDR2 are DFQATT and SNEGSKA (reference sequence). The CDR3 covers 14 residues. CDR3 DNA sequence: TGCAGTGCTATGGGGGTGGGCGTAAAAGAGACCCAGTACTTC. This translates into CSAMGVGVKETQYF.

This clonotype was observed a few times. The rearrangement uses TRBV3-1 and TRBJ1-2, with TRBD1 matching 7 bases. Germline CDR1 LGHDT, CDR2 YNNKEL (reference sequence). The CDR3 has 14 amino acids. The junction had 11 bases not matched to a gene; V was cut back by 9 bases and J by 4 bases. The CDR3 sequence: CASQPSGTVYGYTF. In DNA, the CDR3 is TGTGCCAGTCAGCCATCGGGGACAGTCTATGGCTACACCTTC.

V gene TRBV19 combines with J gene TRBJ2-7; D call uncertain. The CDR3 totals 15 residues. V lost 4 bases to trimming and J lost 2 bases, with 15 bases between them. Per germline, CDR1 LNHDA and CDR2 SQIVND (reference sequence). In DNA form, the CDR3 reads TGTGCCAGTAGTACCAGACTCAGCCCCACCTACGAGCAGTACTTC. Translation: CASSTRLSPTYEQYF.

This clonotype has just a few counts. This chain uses TRBV7-3 with TRBJ1-1, with 7 nucleotides matching TRBD1. V dropped 9 bases and J dropped 1; count of bases not matched to a gene: 5. CDR3 length equals 13 residues. Germline V gene data show CDR1 as SGHTA and CDR2 as FQGTGA. Here the CDR3 DNA reads TGTGCCAGTTCACAGGGGTCGAACACTGAAGCTTTCTTT. This gives the protein CASSQGSNTEAFF. Together with reference TRBV7-3 and TRBJ1-1, the CDR3 gives the full variable domain: GAGVSQTPSNKVTEKGKYVELRCDPISGHTALYWYRQSLGQGPEFLIYFQGTGAADDSGLPNDRFFAVRPEGSVSTLKIQRTERGDSAVYLCASSQGSNTEAFFGQGTRLTVV.

This clonotype appeared a few times. This chain links TRBV7-2 with TRBJ1-5; D possibly corresponds to TRBD1 (6 bases). Germline V gene lookup returns CDR1 SGHTA and CDR2 FQGNSA. Trimming removed 5 bases at V and 3 bases at J, with 11 bases between. CDR3 size: 14 residues. The CDR3 DNA sequence: TGTGCCAGCAGCGTACAGGGTTTCAATCAGCCCCAGCATTTT. This encodes CASSVQGFNQPQHF.

This clonotype has a count of ten or more. This sequence joins TRBV9 and TRBJ2-3; TRBD2 matches 7 bases. The CDR3 is 16 amino acids. Unmatched junction bases numbered 6, after V lost 0 bases and J lost 2 bases. CDR1 SGDLS and CDR2 YYNGEE come from the germline V gene. CDR3 coding DNA: TGTGCCAGCAGCGTAGCGGGAGGCCGTCCCACAGATACGCAGTATTTT. This sequence encodes CASSVAGGRPTDTQYF. Using reference TRBV9 and TRBJ2-3 for the parts outside the CDR3, the full variable domain is DSGVTQTPKHLITATGQRVTLRCSPRSGDLSVYWYQQSLDQGLQFLIQYYNGEERAKGNILERFSAQQFPDLHSELNLSSLELGDSALYFCASSVAGGRPTDTQYFGPGTRLTVL.

This clonotype was picked up a small number of times. The chain has TRBV4-1 and TRBJ2-5; TRBD2 matches at 13 bases. J lost 3 bases, V lost 0 bases, and 4 bases had no gene match. This CDR3 is built from 17 residues. Per germline, CDR1 MGHRA and CDR2 YSYEKL. As DNA, the CDR3 is TGCGCCAGCAGCCAAGATCCCACTAGCGGGGGGGAAGAGACCCAGTACTTC. It encodes CASSQDPTSGGEETQYF.

This chain joins TRBV11-2 and TRBJ1-5; D not resolved. The CDR3 loop spans 13 amino acids. The V end lost 5 bases, the J end lost 2 bases, and 7 bases lay between the germline ends. Per the germline V gene, CDR1 is SGHAT and CDR2 is FQNNGV. CDR3 in DNA: TGTGCCAGCAGCCGGTGGGGCAATCAGCCCCAGCATTTT. Translation gives CASSRWGNQPQHF.

The rearrangement joins TRBV28 to TRBJ2-5; D may be TRBD1 (5 bases). Per the germline V gene, CDR1 is MDHEN and CDR2 is SYDVKM. The CDR3 sequence is 13 residues long. Trimming removed 4 bases at V and 0 bases at J, with 6 bases between. The CDR3, as DNA: TGTGCCAGCAGTTCGGACAACCAAGAGACCCAGTACTTC. It yields the protein CASSSDNQETQYF.

V and J are TRBV2 and TRBJ1-1; D possibly corresponds to TRBD1 (5 bases). The CDR3 covers 13 residues. Germline lookup yields CDR1 SNHLY and CDR2 FYNNEI. Trimming removed 8 bases at V and 7 bases at J, with 17 bases between. The CDR3 region is CASERERGFEAFF. CDR3 in DNA: TGTGCCAGCGAAAGGGAAAGGGGTTTTGAAGCTTTCTTT. Together with reference TRBV2 and TRBJ1-1, the CDR3 gives the full variable domain: EPEVTQTPSHQVTQMGQEVILRCVPISNHLYFYWYRQILGQKVEFLVSFYNNEISEKSEIFDDQFSVERPDGSNFTLKIRSTKLEDSAMYFCASERERGFEAFFGQGTRLTVV.

This clonotype was found a few times. The CDR3 protein is CASSPRTGDEKLFF. CDR3 coding DNA: TGTGCCAGCAGCCCGCGGACAGGGGATGAAAAACTGTTTTTT. The chain recombines TRBV7-2 with TRBJ1-4; 9 bases agree with TRBD1. In germline, CDR1 is SGHTA, CDR2 FQGNSA. CDR3 length equals 14 residues. V gave up 5 bases and J gave up 6 bases; unmatched junction bases: 4. Full variable domain (rest looked up from reference TRBV7-2 and TRBJ1-4): GAGVSQSPSNKVTEKGKDVELRCDPISGHTALYWYRQSLGQGLEFLIYFQGNSAPDKSGLPSDRFSAERTGGSVSTLTIQRTQQEDSAVYLCASSPRTGDEKLFFGSGTQLSVL.

The sample holds many counts of this clonotype. V usage is TRBV7-2 and J usage is TRBJ2-5; TRBD1 might be the D (6 bases). The CDR3 extends over 15 amino acids. The V end lost 10 bases, the J end lost 7 bases, and 25 bases lay between the germline ends. Germline V gene data show CDR1 as SGHTA and CDR2 as FQGNSA. The CDR3 DNA reads TGTGCCACGACCTCCGGGACGGATGAAGGGGGGACCCAGTACTTC. Residues: CATTSGTDEGGTQYF.

This rearrangement joins TRBV29-1 to TRBJ2-4; the D is unclear. From germline, CDR1 is SQVTM and CDR2 ANQGSEA. With 1 base removed from V and 0 bases from J, the gap between germline ends came to 4 bases. The length of the CDR3 is 13 residues. For the CDR3, the DNA is TGCAGCGTTGAAGGGAGAGCCAAAAACATTCAGTACTTC. As protein: CSVEGRAKNIQYF.

The chain has TRBV6-8 and TRBJ1-5; D is ambiguous. Germline CDR1 and CDR2: MNHGY and SAAAGT. The CDR3 consists of 13 residues. Trimming took off 3 bases at V and 3 bases at J, with 6 bases between the two ends. This CDR3 is CASSYQPNQPQHF. For the CDR3, the DNA is TGTGCCAGCAGTTATCAACCCAATCAGCCCCAGCATTTT.

This clonotype was seen a few times. This chain connects TRBV4-1 to TRBJ2-3, with a possible D match to TRBD1 (6 bases). The germline V gene has CDR1 MGHRA and CDR2 YSYEKL. The CDR3 runs to 19 residues. V gave up 0 bases and J gave up 1 base, with 20 bases separating them. For the CDR3, the DNA is TGCGCCAGCAGCCAAGATCCACGCTCCAGGGCAGGGGGCACAGATACGCAGTATTTT. This translates into CASSQDPRSRAGGTDTQYF.

The rearrangement links TRBV28 to TRBJ2-3; 11 nucleotides match TRBD2. Germline-derived CDR1 and CDR2 are MDHEN and SYDVKM. V dropped 5 bases and J dropped 1; count of bases not matched to a gene: 5. This CDR3 has 16 residues. CDR3 sequence reads: CASSIAGGRGTDTQYF. Here the CDR3 DNA reads TGTGCCAGCAGTATAGCGGGAGGGCGGGGCACAGATACGCAGTATTTT.

The gene calls are TRBV12-3 or TRBV12-4 and TRBJ2-7, with D possibly matching TRBD1 (6 bases). V gave up 6 bases and J gave up 1 base, with 19 bases separating them. This CDR3 comprises 16 residues. CDR3 region: CASSPDSGTTSYEQYF. CDR3 bases: TGTGCCAGCAGCCCAGATTCCGGGACAACGTCCTACGAGCAGTACTTC.